This T cell receptor (beta chain) was profiled in a study of somatic mutations in cytotoxic T cells in rheumatoid arthritis. TCRdb's copy holds only in-frame clones and misses some; the assay was immunoSEQ multiplex PCR. The profile shows around 19,000 clones, about 80% of them singletons. This receptor was taken from an adult with rheumatoid arthritis. What was sequenced was CD8+ T cells sorted from blood.

Written as DNA, the CDR3 is TGCGCCAGCAGCCAAACTCAGGGAAGCGCTGAAGCTTTCTTT. This gives the protein CASSQTQGSAEAFF. The chain carries TRBV4-1 and TRBJ1-1, with D possibly TRBD1 on 5 matching bases. The CDR3 has 14 amino acids. Trimming left V 2 bases short and J 6 bases short, with 13 bases between. In germline, CDR1 is MGHRA, CDR2 YSYEKL.